This T cell receptor beta chain comes out of a study of T cell responses to AZD1222 COVID-19 vaccine. Findings and limits, study-wide: Close to half of all spike-specific TCRs reportedly target regions of the variants that are unmutated. The study identified only five to seven AZD1222 recipients as seropositive at baseline.

Concerning this clone: What it binds is not known.

The CDR3 covers 14 residues. Germline V gene data show CDR1 as MRHNA and CDR2 as SNTAGT. Trimming removed 6 bases at V and 6 bases at J, with 14 bases between. Clones were read by immunoSEQ multiplex PCR, and TCRdb kept only the in-frame ones, dropping some. This table holds approximately 140,000 clones, 82% found once. Sample: peripheral blood, taken on day 0 of MenACWY control vaccination. The source of this sequence is an adult in good health. This rearrangement joins TRBV6-4 to TRBJ2-2; a weak D match, TRBD2 (6 bases). CDR3 protein: CASRQEGRAGELFF. In DNA, the CDR3 is TGTGCCAGCAGGCAGGAGGGCCGGGCCGGGGAGCTGTTTTTT.